This TCR beta chain is from a study of blood T cells in healthy people across ages. There were healthy Caucasian individuals from Russia, aged about 6 to 100, serving as donors. There are a few counts of this clonotype. Its antigen is still unknown. A second PCR, run for about 7 to 11 cycles, used a sample-barcoded 5' primer plus a J-beta primer mix. TCRdb re-called the 5' RACE reads through MiXCR, storing one row per CDR3 protein. The data contain 650,000 to 800,000 distinct CDR3 sequences, approximately 48% of them singletons. Study results and caveats: There were more naive CD4+ cells and higher diversity in long-lived donors than in aged donors.

CDR3 length equals 14 residues. J was trimmed by 4 bases and V by 3 bases; bases with no gene match: 5. Germline V CDR1 and CDR2: SGDLS, YYNGEE. This clonotype originated in a man aged 55 to 70 in good health. Sequences were obtained from blood. V and J are TRBV9 and TRBJ2-5, with 8 bases aligning to TRBD2. The CDR3 DNA is TGTGCCAGCAGCGAGAACGGGGGGGCAGAGACCCAGTACTTC. This gives the protein CASSENGGAETQYF.